This T cell receptor beta chain was observed in a study of blood T cell repertoires in COVID-19. Study summary: Sites in the United States, Italy and Spain provided acute and convalescent COVID-19 samples. T cells, B-cell-depleted T cells, or PBMCs provided the cDNA or gDNA that served as material.

The V segment lost 0 bases and the J segment 9 bases; nucleotides outside the gene matches: 11. Germline V gives CDR1 SGHRS, CDR2 YFSETQ. This CDR3 contains 15 residues. Repertoires were generated with immunoSEQ multiplex PCR, while TCRdb's copy carries only in-frame clones and drops some. The sample carries 150,000 to 200,000 clones, around 86% recorded once. Sequenced material: peripheral blood. The TCR comes from a man aged 35 to 55 with active or convalescent COVID-19. The V gene is TRBV5-1, the J gene TRBJ1-1, with 7 nucleotides matching TRBD1. The CDR3 is CASSLAGTENGKAFF. The CDR3 DNA sequence: TGCGCCAGCAGCTTGGCCGGGACAGAGAATGGAAAAGCTTTCTTT.